These 32 T cell receptor beta chains were all obtained from the same sample, sequenced in a study of PD-L1 blockade in urothelial cancer. Clones were read by immunoSEQ multiplex PCR, and TCRdb kept only the in-frame ones, dropping some. The sample includes fewer than 50,000 clones, 70% to 90% of them seen just once. Specimen: PBMCs, collected around atezolizumab (anti-PD-L1) treatment. The source is a man aged 55 to 69 with urothelial cancer.

The V call is TRBV7-9, the J call TRBJ2-1, with 9 positions matching TRBD1. CDR1 is SEHNR and CDR2 is FQNEAQ in the germline V gene (reference sequence). The CDR3 covers 14 residues. J lost 10 bases, V lost 1 base, and 5 bases had no gene match. CDR3 DNA: TGTGCCAGCAGCTTAGGAGGACAGGGGAGGGAGCAGTTCTTC. Its protein is CASSLGGQGREQFF.

This chain joins TRBV10-3 and TRBJ2-7, with 12 bases aligning to TRBD1. This CDR3 region has 14 residues. V dropped 4 bases and J dropped 5; count of bases not matched to a gene: 3. CDR1 and CDR2 (germline): ENHRY, SYGVKD. The CDR3: CAISGGTGGHEQYF. The CDR3 nucleotides are TGTGCCATCAGTGGGGGGACAGGGGGCCACGAGCAGTACTTC.

The genes are TRBV9 and TRBJ2-7; 8 nucleotides agree with TRBD2. The V segment lost 0 bases and the J segment 6 bases; nucleotides outside the gene matches: 8. CDR1 is SGDLS and CDR2 is YYNGEE in the germline V gene. The CDR3 runs 15 residues. The chain's CDR3 is CASSVGGGGKTEQYF. The CDR3 nucleotides read TGTGCCAGCAGCGTAGGGGGCGGGGGGAAAACCGAGCAGTACTTC.

CDR3 sequence reads: CASSFGSNRGKGNYGYTF. CDR3 sequence (DNA): TGTGCCAGCAGCTTTGGTAGCAACAGGGGGAAGGGGAACTATGGCTACACCTTC. The chain employs TRBV7-8 and TRBJ1-2; TRBD1 aligns across 8 bases. Germline V gene lookup returns CDR1 SGHVS and CDR2 FQNEAQ. The CDR3 sequence is 18 residues long. J gave up 2 bases and V 3 bases, and 14 bases lay outside the gene matches. The full variable domain, in which reference TRBV7-8 and TRBJ1-2 provide the parts outside the CDR3, is GAGVSQSPRYKVAKRGQDVALRCDPISGHVSLFWYQQALGQGPEFLTYFQNEAQLDKSGLPSDRFFAERPEGSVSTLKIQRTQQEDSAVYLCASSFGSNRGKGNYGYTFGSGTRLTVV.

The genes are TRBV6-1 and TRBJ2-5; D perhaps matches TRBD2 (5 bases). Looked up from germline, CDR1 is MNHNS and CDR2 is SASEGT. The length of the CDR3 is 13 residues. V lost 6 bases and J lost 4, with 12 bases in between. The CDR3 reads CASSLVRGETQYF. CDR3 coding DNA: TGTGCCAGCAGCCTCGTCCGGGGAGAGACCCAGTACTTC.

This chain links TRBV5-1 with TRBJ2-1, with 9 nucleotides matching TRBD1. J gave up 8 bases and V 4 bases, and 10 bases lay outside the gene matches. Germline V lookup: CDR1 SGHRS, CDR2 YFSETQ. The CDR3 length is 15 residues. The CDR3: CASSGRDRVYYEQFF. CDR3 nucleotides: TGCGCCAGCAGCGGCCGGGACAGGGTATACTATGAGCAGTTCTTC.

The chain combines TRBV7-2 with TRBJ2-2, with 7 bases aligning to TRBD1. CDR1 is SGHTA and CDR2 is FQGNSA in the germline V gene. V gave up 4 bases and J gave up 7 bases; unmatched junction bases: 6. This CDR3 is 14 amino acids long. The CDR3 DNA reads as TGTGCCAGCAGCTCCCGACAGGGATTCGGGGAGCTGTTTTTT. It yields the protein CASSSRQGFGELFF. The entire variable domain, with the rest obtained from reference TRBV7-2 and TRBJ2-2, is as follows: GAGVSQSPSNKVTEKGKDVELRCDPISGHTALYWYRQSLGQGLEFLIYFQGNSAPDKSGLPSDRFSAERTGGSVSTLTIQRTQQEDSAVYLCASSSRQGFGELFFGEGSRLTVL.

The chain is built from TRBV7-9 and TRBJ2-1; D uncertain. This CDR3 spans 15 amino acids. V was clipped by 0 bases and J by 0 bases, with 6 bases between them. CDR1 is SEHNR, CDR2 FQNEAQ, per germline (reference sequence). In nucleotides, the CDR3 is TGTGCCAGCAGCTTAGCTGGGCTCTCCTACAATGAGCAGTTCTTC. Translation gives CASSLAGLSYNEQFF. The complete variable domain, with remaining parts taken from reference TRBV7-9 and TRBJ2-1, reads DTGVSQNPRHKITKRGQNVTFRCDPISEHNRLYWYRQTLGQGPEFLTYFQNEAQLEKSRLLSDRFSAERPKGSFSTLEIQRTEQGDSAMYLCASSLAGLSYNEQFFGPGTRLTVL.

The rearrangement links TRBV11-3 to TRBJ2-5, with D possibly TRBD1 on 7 matching bases. The V gene's germline CDR1 is SGHNT and CDR2 YENEEA. The CDR3 is made up of 16 amino acids. V lost 1 base to trimming and J lost 2 bases, with 14 bases between them. CDR3 amino acids: CASSLGRARGQETQYF. CDR3 in DNA: TGTGCCAGCAGCTTAGGGAGGGCCAGGGGGCAAGAGACCCAGTACTTC.

This clone has only one observation. V usage is TRBV10-2 and J usage is TRBJ2-5, with D possibly matching TRBD2 (6 bases). The germline V gene encodes CDR1 WSHSY and CDR2 SAAADI. The CDR3 has 12 amino acids. Trimming cost V 9 bases and J 1 base, with 9 bases left between them. CDR3 residues: CASTSFQETQYF. CDR3 nucleotide sequence: TGCGCCAGTACTAGCTTCCAAGAGACCCAGTACTTC.

The rearrangement uses TRBV28 and TRBJ2-1; TRBD2 aligns across 11 bases. The V gene end was trimmed by 6 bases and the J gene end by 8 bases; junction bases not matched to a gene: 18. Germline V gives CDR1 MDHEN, CDR2 SYDVKM. This CDR3 is built from 18 residues. The CDR3 DNA is TGTGCCAGCAGCCCGGTAATTGGACTAGCGGGTGAGGGGGATGAGCAGTTCTTC. This gives the protein CASSPVIGLAGEGDEQFF. Full variable domain (remainder filled in from reference TRBV28 and TRBJ2-1): DVKVTQSSRYLVKRTGEKVFLECVQDMDHENMFWYRQDPGLGLRLIYFSYDVKMKEKGDIPEGYSVSREKKERFSLILESASTNQTSMYLCASSPVIGLAGEGDEQFFGPGTRLTVL.

The chain couples TRBV2 to TRBJ1-1, with unresolved D. V was cut by 7 bases and J by 3 bases, with 9 bases left in between. The CDR3 consists of 12 residues. Germline V CDR1 and CDR2: SNHLY, FYNNEI. CDR3 sequence reads: CASTRGDTEAFF. DNA for the CDR3: TGTGCCAGCACCCGAGGCGACACTGAAGCTTTCTTT.

This rearrangement joins TRBV11-2 to TRBJ2-3; 7 nucleotides match TRBD2. The CDR3 totals 15 residues. V lost 1 base to trimming and J lost 0 bases; unmatched junction nucleotides: 1. Per the germline V gene, CDR1 is SGHAT and CDR2 is FQNNGV. CDR3 protein: CASSLAGGSTDTQYF. As DNA, the CDR3 is TGTGCCAGCAGCTTAGCGGGGGGAAGCACAGATACGCAGTATTTT. The whole variable domain, remainder taken from reference TRBV11-2 and TRBJ2-3, is EAGVAQSPRYKIIEKRQSVAFWCNPISGHATLYWYQQILGQGPKLLIQFQNNGVVDDSQLPKDRFSAERLKGVDSTLKIQPAKLEDSAVYLCASSLAGGSTDTQYFGPGTRLTVL.

In its sample, this clone was seen a few times. The V and J genes are TRBV2 and TRBJ1-2; 8 bases align to TRBD1. CDR3 length equals 12 residues. V gave up 8 bases and J gave up 4 bases; unmatched junction bases: 3. Germline CDR1 SNHLY, CDR2 FYNNEI. The CDR3 loop reads CASQGAGYGYTF. The CDR3, as DNA: TGTGCCAGCCAGGGGGCGGGCTATGGCTACACCTTC.

CDR3 in amino acids: CASSQEPTGAGKTQYF. CDR3 nucleotides: TGCGCCAGCAGCCAAGAGCCGACAGGGGCTGGAAAGACCCAGTACTTC. The V call is TRBV4-1, the J call TRBJ2-5, with 8 bases that match TRBD1. Trimming at V came to 0 bases and at J to 6 bases, leaving 9 bases not matched to a gene. Germline CDR1 is MGHRA and CDR2 is YSYEKL. This CDR3 contains 16 residues.

The CDR3 DNA follows: TGCGCCAGCAGCTTGGGTGACAGGTTCACAGATACGCAGTATTTT. Encoded protein: CASSLGDRFTDTQYF. The rearrangement uses TRBV5-1 and TRBJ2-3; D may be TRBD1 (6 bases). CDR3 size: 15 residues. V was trimmed by 0 bases and J by 2 bases, leaving 10 bases between them. The V gene's germline CDR1 is SGHRS and CDR2 YFSETQ. The full variable domain, with the rest looked up from reference TRBV5-1 and TRBJ2-3, is KAGVTQTPRYLIKTRGQQVTLSCSPISGHRSVSWYQQTPGQGLQFLFEYFSETQRNKGNFPGRFSGRQFSNSRSEMNVSTLELGDSALYLCASSLGDRFTDTQYFGPGTRLTVL.

This chain links TRBV7-9 with TRBJ2-7; TRBD1 agrees at 11 bases. V lost 8 bases and J lost 6; bases outside the gene matches: 12. Germline V gene lookup returns CDR1 SEHNR and CDR2 FQNEAQ (reference sequence). The CDR3 spans 15 residues. The CDR3 reads CASGTGGNHSPEQYF. CDR3 coding DNA: TGTGCCAGCGGGACAGGGGGTAACCATAGTCCCGAGCAGTACTTC.

The chain links TRBV6-5 to TRBJ1-4, with D hard to call. The V gene's germline CDR1 is MNHEY and CDR2 SVGAGI. V was shortened by 0 bases and J by 5 bases, with 10 bases between the two germline ends. This CDR3 spans 15 amino acids. This CDR3 is CASSYSVRPNEKLFF. The CDR3 bases are TGTGCCAGCAGTTACTCTGTCAGGCCGAATGAAAAACTGTTTTTT.

V and J are TRBV7-3 and TRBJ2-1; TRBD2 matches 7 bases. The length of the CDR3 is 15 residues. With V trimmed by 5 bases and J by 0 bases, 4 bases remained unmatched. The germline V gene has CDR1 SGHTA and CDR2 FQGTGA. This CDR3 reads CASSPSGSSYNEQFF. The CDR3 DNA reads as TGTGCCAGCAGCCCTAGCGGAAGCTCCTACAATGAGCAGTTCTTC.

The chain links TRBV12-5 to TRBJ1-1; D might be TRBD1 (6 bases). Trimming shortened V by 1 base and J by 9 bases, and 9 bases separated the two germline ends. The CDR3 length is 12 residues. Germline assignment: CDR1 LGHNT and CDR2 FRNRAP. The CDR3 region has the DNA TGTGCTAGTGGTTTGGCAGACAGGAAAGCTTTCTTT. It specifies CASGLADRKAFF.

The chain links TRBV28 to TRBJ1-2; no firm D call. The CDR3 runs to 13 residues. Germline CDR1 MDHEN, CDR2 SYDVKM. The ends were cut back, 7 bases at V and 6 bases at J, with 15 bases in the middle. Written as DNA, the CDR3 is TGTGCCAGCACCCTATGGGGAGAGGATGGCTACACCTTC. This sequence encodes CASTLWGEDGYTF.

The chain couples TRBV7-2 to TRBJ2-3, with 15 bases that match TRBD2. Germline CDR1 reads SGHTA; CDR2 reads FQGNSA. This CDR3 comprises 16 residues. V gave up 6 bases and J gave up 5 bases; unmatched junction bases: 6. CDR3 nucleotides: TGTGCCAGCAGACGGACTAGCGGGGGGGCGGGAGATACGCAGTATTTT. This encodes CASRRTSGGAGDTQYF.

Only one count was recorded for this clone. This sequence joins TRBV19 and TRBJ2-7; TRBD2 matches 8 bases. CDR3 length equals 14 residues. V was clipped by 5 bases and J by 4 bases; unmatched bases: 7. Germline values: CDR1 LNHDA, CDR2 SQIVND (reference sequence). The chain's CDR3 is CASSPQRGGYEQYF. The CDR3, as DNA: TGTGCCAGTAGTCCACAACGGGGGGGTTACGAGCAGTACTTC.

This clone is termed large. The chain joins TRBV4-3 to TRBJ1-6; TRBD1 aligns across 9 bases. The CDR3 runs to 18 residues. V dropped 0 bases and J dropped 13; count of bases not matched to a gene: 16. Looked up from germline, CDR1 is LGHNA and CDR2 is YSLEER. The DNA for the CDR3 is TGCGCCAGCAGCCAAGATTTCCCTCTCACAGGGGGCGCACAGCCCCTCCACTTT. The encoded protein is CASSQDFPLTGGAQPLHF.

Relative to its sample, this clone is medium-sized. The V gene is TRBV5-4, the J gene TRBJ1-1; 9 bases line up with TRBD1. The CDR3 is made up of 15 amino acids. Looked up from germline, CDR1 is SGHNT and CDR2 is YYREEE (reference sequence). Trimming at V came to 4 bases and at J to 4 bases, leaving 8 bases not matched to a gene. The CDR3 loop is CASSITGGRFTEAFF. The CDR3 coding sequence is TGTGCCAGCAGCATCACAGGGGGCCGGTTCACTGAAGCTTTCTTT.

The J gene is TRBJ1-4, the V gene TRBV6-1; possible D gene TRBD1, 5 bases. Germline V gene data show CDR1 as MNHNS and CDR2 as SASEGT. Trimming removed 4 bases at V and 0 bases at J, with 12 bases between. This CDR3 has 16 amino acids. CDR3 amino acids: CASSAGGAATNEKLFF. The CDR3 bases are TGTGCCAGCAGTGCCGGGGGTGCGGCAACTAATGAAAAACTGTTTTTT.

This chain links TRBV15 with TRBJ1-3; TRBD1 is a possible D gene (5 bases). The CDR3 sequence is 16 residues long. The germline V and J ends were trimmed by 5 bases and 0 bases, with 14 bases remaining between them. Germline CDR1 LNHNV, CDR2 YYDKDF (reference sequence). In DNA form, the CDR3 reads TGTGCCACCAGCCCCCGGGACTTAACCTCTGGAAACACCATATATTTT. Encoded protein: CATSPRDLTSGNTIYF. Full variable domain (rest looked up from reference TRBV15 and TRBJ1-3): DAMVIQNPRYQVTQFGKPVTLSCSQTLNHNVMYWYQQKSSQAPKLLFHYYDKDFNNEADTPDNFQSRRPNTSFCFLDIRSPGLGDTAMYLCATSPRDLTSGNTIYFGEGSWLTVV.

J is TRBJ2-1 and V is TRBV5-5; TRBD1 agrees at 8 bases. The V segment lost 2 bases and the J segment 0 bases; nucleotides outside the gene matches: 4. This CDR3 spans 16 amino acids. The germline V gene encodes CDR1 SGHKS and CDR2 YYEKEE (reference sequence). CDR3 loop: CASSFGTGVSYNEQFF. In nucleotides, the CDR3 is TGTGCCAGCAGCTTTGGGACAGGCGTCTCCTACAATGAGCAGTTCTTC.

V usage is TRBV23-1 and J usage is TRBJ2-7, with D unresolved. TRBV23-1 is sorted into the ORF group, with uncertain function. V lost 3 bases and J lost 7, with 4 bases in between. The CDR3 is 10 residues long. Here the CDR3 reads CASSHQEQYF. Written as DNA, the CDR3 is TGCGCCAGCAGTCACCAGGAGCAGTACTTC.

In its sample, this clone was seen a few times. The chain recombines TRBV7-2 with TRBJ1-2, with D possibly matching TRBD1 (6 bases). The CDR3 runs to 15 residues. Germline values: CDR1 SGHTA, CDR2 FQGNSA. Deletions cut 4 bases from V and 1 base from J, with 13 bases between. CDR3: CASSSLTGGNYGYTF. DNA of the CDR3: TGTGCCAGCAGCTCATTGACAGGTGGTAACTATGGCTACACCTTC.

This chain links TRBV6-1 with TRBJ1-2; D call uncertain. V shed 3 bases and J shed 1 base, with 12 bases lying between them. The length of the CDR3 is 15 residues. The germline gives CDR1 MNHNS, CDR2 SASEGT. Here the CDR3 reads CASSEEAVLNYGYTF. The CDR3, as DNA: TGTGCCAGCAGTGAGGAGGCAGTCCTTAACTATGGCTACACCTTC.

V is TRBV7-9 and J is TRBJ2-1; possible D gene TRBD2, 5 bases. Germline lookup yields CDR1 SEHNR and CDR2 FQNEAQ (reference sequence). This CDR3 has 16 residues. V lost 5 bases to trimming and J lost 0 bases, with 14 bases between them. The CDR3 bases are TGTGCCAGCAGCCCGTCGAGGACTTTCTCCTACAATGAGCAGTTCTTC. Translating it yields CASSPSRTFSYNEQFF.